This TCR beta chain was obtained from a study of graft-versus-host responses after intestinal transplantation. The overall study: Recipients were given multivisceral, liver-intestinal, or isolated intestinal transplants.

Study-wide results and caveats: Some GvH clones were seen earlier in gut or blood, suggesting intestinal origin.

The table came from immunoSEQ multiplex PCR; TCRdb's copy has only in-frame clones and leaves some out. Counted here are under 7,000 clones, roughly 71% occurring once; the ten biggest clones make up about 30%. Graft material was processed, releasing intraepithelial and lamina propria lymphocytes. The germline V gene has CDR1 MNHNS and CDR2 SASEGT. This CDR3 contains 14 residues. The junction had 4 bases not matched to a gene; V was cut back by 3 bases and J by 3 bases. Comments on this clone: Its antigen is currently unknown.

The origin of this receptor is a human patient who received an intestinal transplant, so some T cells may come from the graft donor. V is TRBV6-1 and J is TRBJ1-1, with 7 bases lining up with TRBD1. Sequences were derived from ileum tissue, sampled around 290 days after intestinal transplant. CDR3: CASSEGRGDTEAFF. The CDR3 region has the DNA TGTGCCAGCAGTGAGGGCAGGGGGGACACTGAAGCTTTCTTT.